These 20 T cell receptor beta chains share one sample of origin, sequenced in a study of early T cells in non-severe SARS-CoV-2 infection. MiXCR, applied by TCRdb to the 5' RACE reads, yields one record per CDR3 protein. The sample gives 80,000 to 95,000 distinct CDR3 sequences, around 17% of which show up once; 5% to 5.5% is in the top ten. The source was whole blood, collected at baseline. The receptors were gathered from an adult who was a healthcare worker with PCR-confirmed SARS-CoV-2 infection or an uninfected control (not recorded which).

This clonotype has only a few counts. V gene TRBV18 combines with J gene TRBJ2-7, with D possibly being TRBD1 (6 bases). Germline-derived CDR1 and CDR2 are KGHSH and LQKENI. This CDR3 contains 15 residues. V was clipped by 6 bases and J by 3 bases, with 18 bases between them. The CDR3 spells CASSPRGGTDYEQYF. CDR3 in DNA: TGTGCCAGCTCCCCCCGAGGGGGAACCGACTACGAGCAGTACTTC.

This chain connects TRBV20-1 to TRBJ1-2, with a possible D match to TRBD1 (5 bases). Trimming took off 1 base at V and 3 bases at J, with 15 bases between the two ends. This CDR3 spans 15 amino acids. The V gene's germline CDR1 is DFQATT and CDR2 SNEGSKA (reference sequence). CDR3 in DNA: TGCAGTGCTAGAGTGAGGGACGGCCCATACTATGGCTACACCTTC. The encoded protein is CSARVRDGPYYGYTF.

This clonotype has just a few counts. This rearrangement joins TRBV9 to TRBJ1-5; a weak D match, TRBD1 (5 bases). Germline CDR1 SGDLS, CDR2 YYNGEE. The CDR3 spans 14 residues. V was trimmed by 3 bases and J by 0 bases, leaving 7 bases between them. The CDR3 spells CASSGGDSNQPQHF. The CDR3 nucleotides read TGTGCCAGCAGCGGGGGGGATAGCAATCAGCCCCAGCATTTT.

The chain has TRBV15 and TRBJ2-5; TRBD2 is a possible D gene (5 bases). The V gene's germline CDR1 is LNHNV and CDR2 YYDKDF (reference sequence). V was pared by 8 bases and J by 7 bases, with 14 bases between. This CDR3 spans 12 amino acids. DNA of the CDR3: TGTGCCACCTACGCCGCGGCGGGGACCCAGTACTTC. Its protein product is CATYAAAGTQYF.

The J gene is TRBJ2-7, the V gene TRBV7-9; the match to TRBD1 covers 11 bases. The J segment lost 9 bases and the V segment lost 5 bases, leaving 15 bases of the junction unmatched. CDR1 is SEHNR, CDR2 FQNEAQ, per germline (reference sequence). The CDR3 spans 16 residues. The CDR3 bases are TGTGCCAGCAGCCCCGGCTCCCGGGACAGGGGGAAAGCGCAGTACTTC. Translating gives CASSPGSRDRGKAQYF.

This clonotype was counted a few times. The gene calls are TRBV28 and TRBJ2-1; D ambiguous. Germline CDR1 is MDHEN and CDR2 is SYDVKM. Deletions cut 5 bases from V and 4 bases from J, with 18 bases between. This CDR3 spans 16 amino acids. The DNA for the CDR3 is TGTGCCAGCAGTGGCGCCTTCAGGTTCCCTTACAATGAGCAGTTCTTC. Encoded protein: CASSGAFRFPYNEQFF.

Only a few counts were recorded for this clonotype. V is TRBV7-8 and J is TRBJ2-7; no clear D gene. CDR1 is SGHVS and CDR2 is FQNEAQ in the germline V gene. This CDR3 contains 15 residues. V dropped 0 bases and J dropped 1 base, with 10 bases sitting between them. CDR3 nucleotides: TGTGCCAGCAGCTTAGCGCCGCTAATATCCTACGAGCAGTACTTC. It yields the protein CASSLAPLISYEQYF.

This clonotype was seen repeatedly, ten times or more. The chain recombines TRBV7-2 with TRBJ2-7; tentatively, D is TRBD1 (6 bases). Trimming stripped 3 bases from V and 4 bases from J, with 10 bases between. The germline gives CDR1 SGHTA, CDR2 FQGNSA. The CDR3 runs 13 residues. The CDR3 sequence: CASSFTGSYEQYF. The CDR3 bases are TGTGCCAGCAGCTTCACAGGGTCATACGAGCAGTACTTC.

This clonotype was picked up a small number of times. This chain joins TRBV27 and TRBJ2-3; 7 bases map to TRBD2. Germline V gene lookup returns CDR1 MNHEY and CDR2 SMNVEV (reference sequence). The V and J ends lost 5 bases and 5 bases, in that order; junction bases with no gene match: 13. The CDR3 is 16 amino acids. CDR3 protein: CASSPLAAGEGDTQYF. As DNA, the CDR3 is TGTGCCAGCAGTCCCCTAGCTGCGGGAGAGGGAGATACGCAGTATTTT.

This clonotype showed up many times. The chain recombines TRBV27 with TRBJ1-2, with 8 bases fitting TRBD1. The germline V gene encodes CDR1 MNHEY and CDR2 SMNVEV (reference sequence). The CDR3 covers 14 residues. V trimming: 5 bases; J trimming: 2 bases; junction bases outside the gene matches: 4. The CDR3 DNA sequence: TGTGCCAGCAGTCCCAGGACAGGGAACTATGGCTACACCTTC. Its protein is CASSPRTGNYGYTF.

This clonotype was detected a few times. This sequence joins TRBV20-1 and TRBJ2-7; no reliable D call. In germline, CDR1 is DFQATT, CDR2 SNEGSKA (reference sequence). The CDR3 length is 11 residues. CDR3: CSATEAHEQYF. The DNA for the CDR3 is TGCAGCGCGACTGAAGCCCACGAGCAGTACTTC.

The chain is built from TRBV2 and TRBJ2-7; 11 nucleotides align to TRBD2. Germline V gene lookup returns CDR1 SNHLY and CDR2 FYNNEI. This CDR3 contains 15 residues. Trimming removed 7 bases from V and 6 bases from J; junction bases left unmatched: 11. The CDR3 loop is CASKNKLAGGTEQYF. For the CDR3, the DNA is TGTGCCAGCAAAAACAAGCTAGCGGGAGGAACCGAGCAGTACTTC. Looking up the rest from reference TRBV2 and TRBJ2-7 gives the full variable domain: EPEVTQTPSHQVTQMGQEVILRCVPISNHLYFYWYRQILGQKVEFLVSFYNNEISEKSEIFDDQFSVERPDGSNFTLKIRSTKLEDSAMYFCASKNKLAGGTEQYFGPGTRLTVT.

The CDR3 DNA follows: TGTGCCAGCAGTCGGGACGGCTATGGCTACACCTTC. It specifies CASSRDGYGYTF. The chain links TRBV2 to TRBJ1-2; D perhaps matches TRBD1 (5 bases). CDR3 size: 12 residues. V was trimmed by 5 bases and J by 4 bases, leaving 8 bases between them. Germline V CDR1 and CDR2: SNHLY, FYNNEI.

The chain links TRBV18 to TRBJ1-1, with TRBD1 as a possible D gene (5 bases). This CDR3 spans 16 amino acids. Trimming left V 3 bases short and J 0 bases short, with 14 bases between. The V gene's germline CDR1 is KGHSH and CDR2 LQKENI. This CDR3 reads CASSPRAGTMNTEAFF. For the CDR3, the DNA is TGTGCCAGCTCACCGCGAGCAGGGACCATGAACACTGAAGCTTTCTTT.

This clonotype was found a few times. The chain links TRBV3-1 to TRBJ2-7, with TRBD2 matching 7 bases. CDR3 length: 16 residues. Germline V gives CDR1 LGHDT, CDR2 YNNKEL (reference sequence). V shed 1 base, J shed 1 base, and the junction held 7 bases outside the gene matches. The CDR3 DNA reads as TGTGCCAGCAGCCAAGCTACGGGGGGAAAGTCCTACGAGCAGTACTTC. This encodes CASSQATGGKSYEQYF.

J is TRBJ2-5 and V is TRBV5-1; D gene unclear. V lost 4 bases and J lost 1, with 2 bases in between. Germline V gene sequence: CDR1 SGHRS, CDR2 YFSETQ. CDR3 length: 11 residues. The CDR3 DNA reads TGCGCCAGCAGCACCCAAGAGACCCAGTACTTC. Its protein is CASSTQETQYF.

This clonotype has a handful of counts. This chain joins TRBV4-1 and TRBJ2-2; D uncertain. The CDR3 loop spans 16 amino acids. Germline loops: CDR1 MGHRA, CDR2 YSYEKL. With 1 base removed from V and 0 bases from J, the gap between germline ends came to 9 bases. CDR3 sequence reads: CASSQVGVANTGELFF. In DNA, the CDR3 is TGCGCCAGCAGCCAAGTTGGAGTCGCGAACACCGGGGAGCTGTTTTTT.

The chain is built from TRBV6-2 or TRBV6-3 and TRBJ2-1; D ambiguous. The CDR3 length is 12 residues. V lost 6 bases, J lost 6 bases, and 9 bases lay in between. Germline V gene data show CDR1 as MNHEY and CDR2 as SVGEGT. The CDR3 loop is CASSLFANEQFF. DNA of the CDR3: TGTGCCAGCAGCCTATTCGCCAATGAGCAGTTCTTC.

The V and J genes are TRBV27 and TRBJ1-2; maybe TRBD1 (5 bases). The CDR3 is 15 amino acids. Germline assignment: CDR1 MNHEY and CDR2 SMNVEV (reference sequence). V shed 1 base and J shed 5 bases, with 14 bases lying between them. The CDR3 DNA is TGTGCCAGCAGTTTATTACCGGGACGCTTATATGGCTACACCTTC. As protein: CASSLLPGRLYGYTF.

J is TRBJ2-1 and V is TRBV7-9; 9 nucleotides agree with TRBD2. Germline CDR1 and CDR2: SEHNR and FQNEAQ (reference sequence). Trimming at V came to 3 bases and at J to 8 bases, leaving 8 bases not matched to a gene. This CDR3 region has 15 residues. In DNA form, the CDR3 reads TGTGCCAGCAGCTTCGCGGGAGGGGGTAATGATGAGCAGTTCTTC. Its translation: CASSFAGGGNDEQFF.